The rows below give T cell receptor beta chains drawn from one sample of a study of blood T cell repertoires in COVID-19. Method: immunoSEQ multiplex PCR; TCRdb's copy keeps in-frame clones and lacks some. The sample carries about 140,000 clones, around 86% recorded once. Sequenced material: PBMCs or T cells enriched from blood (not recorded which). These receptors came from a man aged 45-60 years who had recovered from COVID-19. Each CDR3 is given with its conserved first and last residue. Fields, in order: J gene, D gene, CDR3 length, V gene, clone size, CDR3 protein, CDR3 DNA. A D gene is named only where the DNA matches it firmly. The size of a clone is reported for some rows only, either as once, few or many, or as a class for expanded clones.

j_call: TRBJ1-1; d_call: -; cdr3_length: 17; v_call: TRBV9; clone_size: -; cdr3_aa: CASSAYSGGHYNTEAFF; cdr3_nt: TGTGCCAGCAGCGCGTACAGTGGGGGACATTACAACACTGAAGCTTTCTTT
j_call: TRBJ1-2; d_call: TRBD1; cdr3_length: 17; v_call: TRBV5-5; clone_size: -; cdr3_aa: CASSRIGSGQGLDGYTF; cdr3_nt: TGTGCCAGCAGCAGAATAGGGTCGGGACAGGGTCTGGATGGCTACACCTTC
j_call: TRBJ2-1; d_call: TRBD2; cdr3_length: 14; v_call: TRBV7-2; clone_size: once; cdr3_aa: CASSNRLAANEQFF; cdr3_nt: TGTGCCAGCAGCAATCGACTAGCTGCGAATGAGCAGTTCTTC
j_call: TRBJ2-3; d_call: -; cdr3_length: 13; v_call: TRBV24-1; clone_size: -; cdr3_aa: CATSVQGTDTQYF; cdr3_nt: TGTGCCACCAGTGTCCAGGGTACAGATACGCAGTATTTT
j_call: TRBJ1-2; d_call: TRBD1; cdr3_length: 15; v_call: TRBV27; clone_size: -; cdr3_aa: CASSRTTGDLGGYTF; cdr3_nt: TGTGCCAGCAGCCGTACAACAGGGGATCTAGGGGGCTACACCTTC
j_call: TRBJ1-1; d_call: -; cdr3_length: 12; v_call: TRBV6-6; clone_size: -; cdr3_aa: CASSYTDTEAFF; cdr3_nt: TGTGCCAGCAGTTATACGGACACTGAAGCTTTCTTT
j_call: TRBJ2-7; d_call: -; cdr3_length: 15; v_call: TRBV4-3; clone_size: few; cdr3_aa: CASSQIQGGSYEQYF; cdr3_nt: TGCGCCAGCAGCCAGATACAGGGTGGGTCCTACGAGCAGTACTTC
j_call: TRBJ2-7; d_call: -; cdr3_length: 13; v_call: TRBV6-2/TRBV6-3; clone_size: -; cdr3_aa: CASSYSIAGEQYF; cdr3_nt: TGTGCCAGCAGTTACTCGATAGCCGGCGAGCAGTACTTC
j_call: TRBJ1-3; d_call: -; cdr3_length: 13; v_call: TRBV19; clone_size: -; cdr3_aa: CASRGQAGNTIYF; cdr3_nt: TGTGCCAGTAGGGGCCAGGCTGGAAACACCATATATTTT
j_call: TRBJ1-2; d_call: TRBD1; cdr3_length: 16; v_call: TRBV7-9; clone_size: -; cdr3_aa: CASSSRRQGANYGYTF; cdr3_nt: TGTGCCAGCAGCTCTAGACGACAGGGGGCCAACTATGGCTACACCTTC
j_call: TRBJ1-1; d_call: -; cdr3_length: 14; v_call: TRBV20-1; clone_size: -; cdr3_aa: CSASPPNRHTEAFF; cdr3_nt: TGCAGTGCTAGTCCTCCTAATCGTCACACTGAAGCTTTCTTT
j_call: TRBJ2-2; d_call: -; cdr3_length: 15; v_call: TRBV3-1/TRBV3-2; clone_size: -; cdr3_aa: CASSPTVVRTGELFF; cdr3_nt: TGTGCCAGCAGCCCTACAGTAGTCAGGACCGGGGAGCTGTTTTTT
j_call: TRBJ1-1; d_call: -; cdr3_length: 15; v_call: TRBV7-9; clone_size: -; cdr3_aa: CASRAGQEEDTEAFF; cdr3_nt: TGTGCCAGCCGCGCGGGTCAGGAAGAGGACACTGAAGCTTTCTTT
j_call: TRBJ1-5; d_call: -; cdr3_length: 13; v_call: TRBV30; clone_size: -; cdr3_aa: CAWSGGSNQPQHF; cdr3_nt: TGTGCCTGGAGCGGGGGTTCGAATCAGCCCCAGCATTTT
j_call: TRBJ1-2; d_call: -; cdr3_length: 21; v_call: TRBV14; clone_size: -; cdr3_aa: CASSLTHIRPGHTLLHYGYTF; cdr3_nt: TGTGCCAGCAGCCTCACCCATATAAGGCCGGGACACACCCTGCTGCACTATGGCTACACCTTC
j_call: TRBJ1-5; d_call: -; cdr3_length: 16; v_call: TRBV27; clone_size: -; cdr3_aa: CASSLKGPYSNQPQHF; cdr3_nt: TGTGCCAGCAGTTTAAAGGGGCCATATAGCAATCAGCCCCAGCATTTT
j_call: TRBJ2-3; d_call: TRBD2; cdr3_length: 17; v_call: TRBV29-1; clone_size: -; cdr3_aa: CSVVSGKGGRFTDTQYF; cdr3_nt: TGCAGCGTTGTATCAGGAAAAGGCGGGAGGTTCACAGATACGCAGTATTTT
j_call: TRBJ1-2; d_call: -; cdr3_length: 15; v_call: TRBV6-1; clone_size: -; cdr3_aa: CASSEVWGVGYGYTF; cdr3_nt: TGTGCCAGCAGTGAAGTGTGGGGGGTTGGCTATGGCTACACCTTC
j_call: TRBJ2-7; d_call: -; cdr3_length: 13; v_call: TRBV4-1; clone_size: -; cdr3_aa: CASSEQSSYEQYF; cdr3_nt: TGCGCCAGCAGCGAACAATCTTCCTACGAGCAGTACTTC
j_call: TRBJ1-2; d_call: -; cdr3_length: 12; v_call: TRBV28; clone_size: -; cdr3_aa: CASAGGGRGYTF; cdr3_nt: TGTGCCAGCGCTGGGGGAGGTCGTGGCTACACCTTC
j_call: TRBJ1-2; d_call: -; cdr3_length: 12; v_call: TRBV7-9; clone_size: -; cdr3_aa: CASSLAPQGYTF; cdr3_nt: TGTGCCAGCAGCTTAGCCCCCCAGGGCTACACCTTC
j_call: TRBJ1-2; d_call: TRBD1; cdr3_length: 14; v_call: TRBV6-5; clone_size: -; cdr3_aa: CASSTPNRGIGYTF; cdr3_nt: TGTGCCAGCAGTACCCCTAACAGGGGAATTGGCTACACCTTC
j_call: TRBJ2-6; d_call: -; cdr3_length: 17; v_call: TRBV14; clone_size: once; cdr3_aa: CASSPYGGNSGANVLTF; cdr3_nt: TGTGCCAGCAGCCCCTATGGCGGGAACTCTGGGGCCAACGTCCTGACTTTC
j_call: TRBJ2-1; d_call: TRBD2; cdr3_length: 17; v_call: TRBV15; clone_size: -; cdr3_aa: CATSRQPSGGRGNEQFF; cdr3_nt: TGTGCCACCAGCAGGCAGCCTAGCGGGGGGCGGGGTAATGAGCAGTTCTTC
j_call: TRBJ1-5; d_call: TRBD1; cdr3_length: 14; v_call: TRBV27; clone_size: -; cdr3_aa: CASSANRGNQPQHF; cdr3_nt: TGTGCCAGCAGTGCGAACAGGGGAAATCAGCCCCAGCATTTT
j_call: TRBJ1-2; d_call: TRBD1; cdr3_length: 15; v_call: TRBV14; clone_size: -; cdr3_aa: CASSQDGTGARGYTF; cdr3_nt: TGTGCCAGCAGCCAAGATGGCACAGGGGCTCGTGGCTACACCTTC